The rows below give T cell receptor beta chains drawn from one sample of a study of blood T cell repertoires in COVID-19. The protocol was immunoSEQ multiplex PCR, while the TCRdb copy is restricted to in-frame clones and leaves out a portion. The sample comprises over 100,000 clones, about 89% of which are singletons, and roughly 4.5% rests with the top ten. Sample: peripheral blood. These receptors were obtained from a man aged 35-49 years with acute or convalescent COVID-19. CDR3s leave out the opening cysteine and the closing phenylalanine or tryptophan.

11,TRBV7-8,TRBJ2-7,ASSLRQGGEQY
12,TRBV7-2,TRBJ1-4,ASSLLQGAEKLF
15,TRBV5-1,TRBJ1-4,ASSWTGTSGTNEKLF
13,TRBV7-8,TRBJ1-2,ASSPDTLRGYGYT
12,TRBV7-2,TRBJ2-3,ASSLPGGTDTQY
14,TRBV6-2/TRBV6-3,TRBJ1-2,ASSYPTGQGYYGYT
13,TRBV19,TRBJ1-5,ATRSGTGAGQPQH
15,TRBV5-8,TRBJ2-3,ASSLMELAGTTDTQY
13,TRBV12-5,TRBJ2-7,ASGSPGQGTYEQY
11,TRBV30,TRBJ1-5,AWAKGANQPQH
13,TRBV9,TRBJ2-7,ASSVDEGVSYEQY
12,TRBV10-3,TRBJ2-2,ATQGDSSNGELF
12,TRBV14,TRBJ2-2,ASRVDLNTGELF
12,TRBV14,TRBJ1-6,ASSRDRGASPLH
15,TRBV5-6,TRBJ1-1,ASSPTGGSVPNTEAF
12,TRBV5-1,TRBJ2-2,ASSLREATGELF
14,TRBV6-1,TRBJ2-6,ASSGRTVTGANVLT
13,TRBV10-3,TRBJ2-7,AISDEGSLSYEQY
12,TRBV2,TRBJ1-1,ASRGDSPNTEAF
12,TRBV7-6,TRBJ2-1,ASATSGSYNEQF
12,TRBV6-5,TRBJ1-6,ASIPTGGYSPLH
10,TRBV29-1,TRBJ2-7,SVEGQGVEQY
14,TRBV15,TRBJ2-1,ATSRDPGQGTNEQF
12,TRBV29-1,TRBJ1-2,SVEWYSKDYGYT
11,TRBV6-5,TRBJ1-6,ASSPPNPGTLH
14,TRBV4-2,TRBJ2-1,ASSQGTSRTINEQF
11,TRBV9,TRBJ1-1,ASSGLGNTEAF
13,TRBV2,TRBJ1-5,ASSRSTGGNQPQH
11,TRBV2,TRBJ2-1,ASSVSQNNEQF
13,TRBV7-9,TRBJ2-7,ASSRKVAGIYEQY
15,TRBV19,TRBJ1-5,ASSFGGTGEGAWPQH
14,TRBV3-1/TRBV3-2,TRBJ1-2,ASSQVTDRAYYGYT
11,TRBV4-3,TRBJ1-2,ASSQDRTFGYT
12,TRBV27,TRBJ1-1,ASSLGGAVTEAF
12,TRBV6-1,TRBJ1-1,ASSDRQGMTEAF
11,TRBV19,TRBJ1-2,ASAEFTNYGYT
15,TRBV6-1,TRBJ2-5,ASSEADRDYGLETQY
12,TRBV27,TRBJ2-3,ASSLSVSTDTQY
11,TRBV6-2/TRBV6-3,TRBJ2-5,ASSYAFQETQY